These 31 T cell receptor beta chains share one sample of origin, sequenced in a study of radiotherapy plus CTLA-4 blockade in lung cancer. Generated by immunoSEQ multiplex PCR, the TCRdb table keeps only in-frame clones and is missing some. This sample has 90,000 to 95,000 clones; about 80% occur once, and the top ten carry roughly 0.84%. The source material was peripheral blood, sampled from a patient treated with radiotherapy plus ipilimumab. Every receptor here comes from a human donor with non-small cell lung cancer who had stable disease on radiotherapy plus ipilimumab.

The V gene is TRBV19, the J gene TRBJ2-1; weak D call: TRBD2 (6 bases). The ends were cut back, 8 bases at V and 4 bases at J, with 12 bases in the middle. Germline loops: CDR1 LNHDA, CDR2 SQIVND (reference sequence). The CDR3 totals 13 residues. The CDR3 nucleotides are TGTGCCAGTGAGGCAGGGACTTACAATGAGCAGTTCTTC. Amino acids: CASEAGTYNEQFF.

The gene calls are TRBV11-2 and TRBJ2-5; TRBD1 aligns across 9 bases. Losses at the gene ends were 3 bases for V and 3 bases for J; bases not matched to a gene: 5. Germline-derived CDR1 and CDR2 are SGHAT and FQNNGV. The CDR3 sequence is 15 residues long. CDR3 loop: CASSFHRTGEETQYF. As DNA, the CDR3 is TGTGCCAGCAGCTTCCATAGGACAGGGGAAGAGACCCAGTACTTC. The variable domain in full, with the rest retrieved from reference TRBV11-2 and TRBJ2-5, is EAGVAQSPRYKIIEKRQSVAFWCNPISGHATLYWYQQILGQGPKLLIQFQNNGVVDDSQLPKDRFSAERLKGVDSTLKIQPAKLEDSAVYLCASSFHRTGEETQYFGPGTRLLVL.

The CDR3 sequence: CASSIGRAIGVAEAFF. The CDR3 DNA reads as TGTGCCAGTAGTATAGGTCGAGCGATCGGGGTCGCTGAAGCTTTCTTT. J is TRBJ1-1 and V is TRBV19; no reliable D call. Trimming cost V 1 base and J 6 bases, with 18 bases left between them. In germline, CDR1 is LNHDA, CDR2 SQIVND (reference sequence). This CDR3 region has 16 residues.

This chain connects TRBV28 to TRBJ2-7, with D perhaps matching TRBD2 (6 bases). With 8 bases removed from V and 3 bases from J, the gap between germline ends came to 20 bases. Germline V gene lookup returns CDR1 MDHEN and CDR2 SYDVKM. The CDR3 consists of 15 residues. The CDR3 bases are TGTGCCAGCCGTACGGCCGGGACTGGTTACTACGAGCAGTACTTC. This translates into CASRTAGTGYYEQYF.

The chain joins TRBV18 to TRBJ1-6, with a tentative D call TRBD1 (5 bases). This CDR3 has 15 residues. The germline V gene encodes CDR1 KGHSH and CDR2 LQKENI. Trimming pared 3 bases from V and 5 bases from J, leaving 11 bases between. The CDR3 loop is CASSPLTADNSPLHF. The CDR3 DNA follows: TGTGCCAGCTCACCCCTGACAGCGGATAATTCACCCCTCCACTTT.

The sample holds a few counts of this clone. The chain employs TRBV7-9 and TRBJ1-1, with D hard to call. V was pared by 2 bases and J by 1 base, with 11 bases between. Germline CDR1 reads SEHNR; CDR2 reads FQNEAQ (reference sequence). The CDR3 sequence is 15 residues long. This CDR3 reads CASSLYSNTNTEAFF. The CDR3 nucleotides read TGTGCCAGCAGCTTATATAGCAATACGAACACTGAAGCTTTCTTT.

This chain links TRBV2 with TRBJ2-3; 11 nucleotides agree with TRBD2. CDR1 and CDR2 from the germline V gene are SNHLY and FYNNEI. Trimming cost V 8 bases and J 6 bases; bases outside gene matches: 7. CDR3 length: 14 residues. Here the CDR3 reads CASRLAGGSDTQYF. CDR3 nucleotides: TGTGCCAGCCGGCTAGCGGGAGGCTCTGATACGCAGTATTTT.

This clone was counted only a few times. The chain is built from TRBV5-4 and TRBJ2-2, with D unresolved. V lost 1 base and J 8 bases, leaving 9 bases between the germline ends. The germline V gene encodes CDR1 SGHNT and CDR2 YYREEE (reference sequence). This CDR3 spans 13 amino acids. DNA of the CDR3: TGTGCCAGCAGCTTGAGGCCCGAGGGGGAGCTGTTTTTT. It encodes CASSLRPEGELFF. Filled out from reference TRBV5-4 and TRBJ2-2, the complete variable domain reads ETGVTQSPTHLIKTRGQQVTLRCSSQSGHNTVSWYQQALGQGPQFIFQYYREEENGRGNFPPRFSGLQFPNYSSELNVNALELDDSALYLCASSLRPEGELFFGEGSRLTVL.

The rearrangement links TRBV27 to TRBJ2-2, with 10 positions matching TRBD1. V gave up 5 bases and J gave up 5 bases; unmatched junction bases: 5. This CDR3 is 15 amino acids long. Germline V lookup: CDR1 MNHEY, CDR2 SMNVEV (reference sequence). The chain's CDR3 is CASSLRQGATGELFF. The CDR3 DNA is TGTGCCAGCAGTCTGAGACAGGGGGCGACCGGGGAGCTGTTTTTT.

CDR3 sequence (DNA): TGTGCCAGCAGCCGGACTAGCGGGGGGGTACTCTCCTACGAGCAGTACTTC. Residues: CASSRTSGGVLSYEQYF. The chain carries TRBV5-4 and TRBJ2-7; 15 positions match TRBD2. The CDR3 runs to 17 residues. The germline gives CDR1 SGHNT, CDR2 YYREEE (reference sequence). V lost 4 bases to trimming and J lost 0 bases; unmatched junction nucleotides: 5.

CDR3 sequence reads: CASSAFGVRYEQYF. The CDR3 coding sequence is TGTGCCAGCAGCGCCTTTGGGGTCCGCTACGAGCAGTACTTC. This chain uses TRBV2 with TRBJ2-7; D gene uncertain. Germline-derived CDR1 and CDR2 are SNHLY and FYNNEI. Between the trimmed V and J ends, which lost 6 bases and 3 bases, there was a span of 15 bases. This CDR3 is 14 amino acids long.

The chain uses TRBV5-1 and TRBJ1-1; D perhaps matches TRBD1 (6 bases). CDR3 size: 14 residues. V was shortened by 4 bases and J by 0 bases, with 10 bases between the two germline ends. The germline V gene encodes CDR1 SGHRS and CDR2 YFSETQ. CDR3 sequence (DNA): TGCGCCAGCAGCCCGACAGGCATGAACACTGAAGCTTTCTTT. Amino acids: CASSPTGMNTEAFF.

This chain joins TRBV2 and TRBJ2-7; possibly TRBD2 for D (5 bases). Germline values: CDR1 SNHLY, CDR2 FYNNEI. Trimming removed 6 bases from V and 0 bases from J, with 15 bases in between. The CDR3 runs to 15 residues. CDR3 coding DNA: TGTGCCAGCAGGGTGGGTCGGGGTACCTCCTACGAGCAGTACTTC. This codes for CASRVGRGTSYEQYF.

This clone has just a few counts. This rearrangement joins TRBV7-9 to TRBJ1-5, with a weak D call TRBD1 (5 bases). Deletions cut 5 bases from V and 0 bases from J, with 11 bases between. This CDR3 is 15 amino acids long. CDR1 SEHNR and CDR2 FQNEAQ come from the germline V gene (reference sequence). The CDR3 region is CASSGDGYSNQPQHF. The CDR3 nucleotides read TGTGCCAGCAGCGGGGACGGCTATAGCAATCAGCCCCAGCATTTT.

CDR3 loop: CASSFNNNSPLHF. CDR3 bases: TGTGCCAGCAGCTTCAACAATAATTCACCCCTCCACTTT. The rearrangement links TRBV11-2 to TRBJ1-6, with D hard to call. Germline-derived CDR1 and CDR2 are SGHAT and FQNNGV. The CDR3 consists of 13 residues. V lost 3 bases and J 5 bases, leaving 5 bases between the germline ends.

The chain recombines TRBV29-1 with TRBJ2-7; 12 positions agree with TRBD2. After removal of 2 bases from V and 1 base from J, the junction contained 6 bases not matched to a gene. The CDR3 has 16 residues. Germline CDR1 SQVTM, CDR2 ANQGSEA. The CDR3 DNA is TGCAGCGTTGAACTAGCGGGAGGGCCGTCTTCCTACGAGCAGTACTTC. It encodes CSVELAGGPSSYEQYF.

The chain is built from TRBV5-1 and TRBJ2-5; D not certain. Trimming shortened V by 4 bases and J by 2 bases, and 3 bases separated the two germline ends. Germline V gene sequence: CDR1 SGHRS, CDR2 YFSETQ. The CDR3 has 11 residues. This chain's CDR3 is CASSRQETQYF. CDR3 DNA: TGCGCCAGCAGCCGGCAAGAGACCCAGTACTTC.

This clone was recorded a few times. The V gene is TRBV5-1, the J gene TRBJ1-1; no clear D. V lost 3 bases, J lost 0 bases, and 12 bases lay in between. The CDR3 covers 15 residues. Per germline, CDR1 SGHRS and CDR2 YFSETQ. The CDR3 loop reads CASSSGSRVNTEAFF. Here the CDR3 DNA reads TGCGCCAGCAGCTCAGGATCGCGGGTGAACACTGAAGCTTTCTTT.

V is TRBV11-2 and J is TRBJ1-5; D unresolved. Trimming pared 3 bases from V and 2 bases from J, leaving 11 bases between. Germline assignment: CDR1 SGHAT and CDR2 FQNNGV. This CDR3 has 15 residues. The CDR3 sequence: CASSLSMVGNQPQHF. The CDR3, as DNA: TGTGCCAGCAGCTTGTCTATGGTCGGCAATCAGCCCCAGCATTTT. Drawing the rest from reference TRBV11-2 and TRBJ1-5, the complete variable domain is EAGVAQSPRYKIIEKRQSVAFWCNPISGHATLYWYQQILGQGPKLLIQFQNNGVVDDSQLPKDRFSAERLKGVDSTLKIQPAKLEDSAVYLCASSLSMVGNQPQHFGDGTRLSIL.

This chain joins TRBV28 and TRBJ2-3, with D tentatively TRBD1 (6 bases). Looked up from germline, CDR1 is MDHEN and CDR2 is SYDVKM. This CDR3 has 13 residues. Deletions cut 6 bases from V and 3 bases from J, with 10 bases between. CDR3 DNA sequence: TGTGCCAGCAGAGGCAGGGGTACAGATACGCAGTATTTT. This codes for CASRGRGTDTQYF. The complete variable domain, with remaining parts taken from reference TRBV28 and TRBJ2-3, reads DVKVTQSSRYLVKRTGEKVFLECVQDMDHENMFWYRQDPGLGLRLIYFSYDVKMKEKGDIPEGYSVSREKKERFSLILESASTNQTSMYLCASRGRGTDTQYFGPGTRLTVL.

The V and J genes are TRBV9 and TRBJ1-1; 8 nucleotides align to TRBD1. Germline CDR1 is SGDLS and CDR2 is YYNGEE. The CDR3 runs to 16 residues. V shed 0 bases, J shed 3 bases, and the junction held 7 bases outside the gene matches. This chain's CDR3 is CASSVGLQGADTEAFF. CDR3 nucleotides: TGTGCCAGCAGCGTAGGACTTCAGGGGGCGGACACTGAAGCTTTCTTT.

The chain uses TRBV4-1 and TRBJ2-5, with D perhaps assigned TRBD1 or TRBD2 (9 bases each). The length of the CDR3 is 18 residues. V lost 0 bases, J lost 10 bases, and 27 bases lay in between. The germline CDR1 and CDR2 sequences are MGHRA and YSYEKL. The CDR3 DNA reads TGCGCCAGCAGCCAAGATAGCGGGGGTACAGGGGGCGCCAGAGGCCAGTACTTC. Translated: CASSQDSGGTGGARGQYF.

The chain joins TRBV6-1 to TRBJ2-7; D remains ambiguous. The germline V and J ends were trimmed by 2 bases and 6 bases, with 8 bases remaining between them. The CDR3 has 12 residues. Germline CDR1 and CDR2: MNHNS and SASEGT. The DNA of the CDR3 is TGTGCCAGCAGTGAATACCGGCCCGAGCAGTACTTC. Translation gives CASSEYRPEQYF.

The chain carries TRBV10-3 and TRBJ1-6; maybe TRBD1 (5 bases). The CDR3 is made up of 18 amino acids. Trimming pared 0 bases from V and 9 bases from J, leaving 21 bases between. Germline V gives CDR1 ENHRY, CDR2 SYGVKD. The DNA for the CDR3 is TGTGCCATCAGTGAGTCGATGATATCCAGGGAAGGCGGTTCACCCCTCCACTTT. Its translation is CAISESMISREGGSPLHF.

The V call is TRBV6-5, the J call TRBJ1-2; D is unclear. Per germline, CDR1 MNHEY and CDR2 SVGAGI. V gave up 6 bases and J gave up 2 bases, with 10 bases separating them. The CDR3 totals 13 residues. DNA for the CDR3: TGTGCCAGCAGCCCGACCCGGAACTATGGCTACACCTTC. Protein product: CASSPTRNYGYTF.

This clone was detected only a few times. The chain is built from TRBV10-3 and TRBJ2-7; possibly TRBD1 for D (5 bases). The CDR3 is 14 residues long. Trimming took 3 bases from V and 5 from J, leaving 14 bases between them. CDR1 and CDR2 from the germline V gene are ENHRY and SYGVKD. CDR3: CAISDLSGNDEQYF. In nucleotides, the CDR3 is TGTGCCATCAGTGATTTGTCAGGGAACGACGAGCAGTACTTC.

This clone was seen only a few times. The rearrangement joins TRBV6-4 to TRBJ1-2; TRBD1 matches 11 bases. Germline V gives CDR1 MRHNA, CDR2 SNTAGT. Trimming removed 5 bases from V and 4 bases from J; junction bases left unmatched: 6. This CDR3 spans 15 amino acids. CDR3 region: CASSPRTGGSYGYTF. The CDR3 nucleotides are TGTGCCAGCAGTCCCCGGACAGGGGGCTCCTATGGCTACACCTTC.

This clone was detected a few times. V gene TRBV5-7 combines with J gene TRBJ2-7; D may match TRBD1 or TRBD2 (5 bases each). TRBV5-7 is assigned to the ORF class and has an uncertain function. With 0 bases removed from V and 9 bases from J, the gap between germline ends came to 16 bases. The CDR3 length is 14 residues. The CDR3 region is CASSLAGTLSRQYF. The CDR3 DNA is TGTGCCAGCAGCTTGGCCGGGACGCTCAGTCGGCAGTACTTC.

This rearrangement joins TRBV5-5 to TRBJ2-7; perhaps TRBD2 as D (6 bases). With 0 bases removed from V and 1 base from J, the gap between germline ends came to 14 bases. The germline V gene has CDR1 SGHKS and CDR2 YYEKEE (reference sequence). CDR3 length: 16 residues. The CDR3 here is CASSLATGLSSYEQYF. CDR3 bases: TGTGCCAGCAGCTTGGCGACGGGACTGTCATCCTACGAGCAGTACTTC.

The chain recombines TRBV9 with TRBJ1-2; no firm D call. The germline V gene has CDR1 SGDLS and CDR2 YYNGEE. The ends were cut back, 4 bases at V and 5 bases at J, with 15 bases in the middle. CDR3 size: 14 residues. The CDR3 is CASSPGLRDYGYTF. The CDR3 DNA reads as TGTGCCAGCAGCCCCGGGCTAAGGGATTATGGCTACACCTTC.

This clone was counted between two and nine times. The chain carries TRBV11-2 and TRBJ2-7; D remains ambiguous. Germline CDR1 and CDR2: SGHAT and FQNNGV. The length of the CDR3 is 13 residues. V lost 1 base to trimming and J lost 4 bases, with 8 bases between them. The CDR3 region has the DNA TGTGCCAGCAGCTTAGGATCCGGATACGAGCAGTACTTC. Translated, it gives CASSLGSGYEQYF. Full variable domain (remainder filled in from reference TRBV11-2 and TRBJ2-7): EAGVAQSPRYKIIEKRQSVAFWCNPISGHATLYWYQQILGQGPKLLIQFQNNGVVDDSQLPKDRFSAERLKGVDSTLKIQPAKLEDSAVYLCASSLGSGYEQYFGPGTRLTVT.